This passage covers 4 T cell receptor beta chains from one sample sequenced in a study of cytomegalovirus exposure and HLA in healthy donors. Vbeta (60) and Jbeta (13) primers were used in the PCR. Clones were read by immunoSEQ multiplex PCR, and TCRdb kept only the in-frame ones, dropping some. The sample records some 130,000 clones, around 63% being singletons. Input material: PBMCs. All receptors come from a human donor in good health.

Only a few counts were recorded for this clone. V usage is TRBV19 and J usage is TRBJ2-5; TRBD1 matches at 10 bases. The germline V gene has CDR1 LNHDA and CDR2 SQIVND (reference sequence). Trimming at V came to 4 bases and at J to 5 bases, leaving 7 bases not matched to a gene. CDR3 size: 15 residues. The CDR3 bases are TGTGCCAGTAGTAATCAGGGACAGGGGCTGGAGACCCAGTACTTC. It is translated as CASSNQGQGLETQYF. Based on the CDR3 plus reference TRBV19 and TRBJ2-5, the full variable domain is DGGITQSPKYLFRKEGQNVTLSCEQNLNHDAMYWYRQDPGQGLRLIYYSQIVNDFQKGDIAEGYSVSREKKESFPLTVTSAQKNPTAFYLCASSNQGQGLETQYFGPGTRLLVL.

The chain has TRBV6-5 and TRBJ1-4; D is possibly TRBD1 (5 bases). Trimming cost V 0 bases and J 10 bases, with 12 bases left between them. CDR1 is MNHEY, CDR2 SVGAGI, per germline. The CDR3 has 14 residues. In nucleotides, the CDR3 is TGTGCCAGCAGTTACTCGGGGGGGGAAGGAAAACTGTTTTTT. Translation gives CASSYSGGEGKLFF.

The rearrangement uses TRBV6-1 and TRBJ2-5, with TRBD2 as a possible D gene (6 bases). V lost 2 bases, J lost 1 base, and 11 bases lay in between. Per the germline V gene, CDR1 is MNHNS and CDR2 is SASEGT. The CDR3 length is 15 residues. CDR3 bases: TGTGCCAGCAGTGAAAATAGCGGCCTCCAAGAGACCCAGTACTTC. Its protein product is CASSENSGLQETQYF.

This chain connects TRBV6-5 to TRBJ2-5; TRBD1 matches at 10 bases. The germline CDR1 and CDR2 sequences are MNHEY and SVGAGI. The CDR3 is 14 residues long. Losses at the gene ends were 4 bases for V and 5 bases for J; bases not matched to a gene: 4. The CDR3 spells CASSWDRGRETQYF. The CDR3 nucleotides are TGTGCCAGCAGTTGGGACAGGGGCCGGGAGACCCAGTACTTC.